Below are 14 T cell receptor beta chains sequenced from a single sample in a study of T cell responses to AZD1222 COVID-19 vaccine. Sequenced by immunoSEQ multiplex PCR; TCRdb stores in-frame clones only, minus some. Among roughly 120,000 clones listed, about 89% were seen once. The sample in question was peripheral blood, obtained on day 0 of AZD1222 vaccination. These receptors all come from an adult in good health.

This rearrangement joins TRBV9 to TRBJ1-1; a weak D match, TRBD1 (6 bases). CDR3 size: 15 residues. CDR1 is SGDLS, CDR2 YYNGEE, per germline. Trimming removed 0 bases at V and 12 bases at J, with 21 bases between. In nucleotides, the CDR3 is TGTGCCAGCAGCGTAGCTACGGTGAAGGGGGGGCAAACTTTCTTT. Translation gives CASSVATVKGGQTFF.

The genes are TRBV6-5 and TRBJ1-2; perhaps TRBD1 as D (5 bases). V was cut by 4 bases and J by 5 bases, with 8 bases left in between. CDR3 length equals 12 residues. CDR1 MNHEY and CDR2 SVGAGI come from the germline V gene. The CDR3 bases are TGTGCCAGCAGTTTTCGACAGTATGGCTACACCTTC. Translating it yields CASSFRQYGYTF.

CDR3 nucleotides: TGTGCCAGCAGTCCCCCGGGGCTAGCGGGAGTTGGCAAAAACATTCAGTACTTC. Translation gives CASSPPGLAGVGKNIQYF. This chain joins TRBV2 and TRBJ2-4; 10 positions agree with TRBD2. Germline-derived CDR1 and CDR2 are SNHLY and FYNNEI. Trimming at V came to 5 bases and at J to 3 bases, leaving 13 bases not matched to a gene. The CDR3 sequence is 18 residues long.

CDR3 residues: CATSSESRYTF. The CDR3 coding sequence is TGTGCCACCAGCAGTGAATCGCGCTACACCTTC. This rearrangement joins TRBV15 to TRBJ1-2; D is unclear. CDR1 is LNHNV and CDR2 is YYDKDF in the germline V gene (reference sequence). There are 11 residues in the CDR3. Trimming stripped 3 bases from V and 9 bases from J, with 8 bases between. Using reference TRBV15 and TRBJ1-2 for the parts outside the CDR3, the full variable domain is DAMVIQNPRYQVTQFGKPVTLSCSQTLNHNVMYWYQQKSSQAPKLLFHYYDKDFNNEADTPDNFQSRRPNTSFCFLDIRSPGLGDTAMYLCATSSESRYTFGSGTRLTVV.

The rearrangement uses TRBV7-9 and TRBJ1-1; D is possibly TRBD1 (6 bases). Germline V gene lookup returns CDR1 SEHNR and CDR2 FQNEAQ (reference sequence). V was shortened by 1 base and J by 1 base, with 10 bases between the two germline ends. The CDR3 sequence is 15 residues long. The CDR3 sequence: CASSLVRGANTEAFF. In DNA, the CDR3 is TGTGCCAGCAGCTTAGTTCGGGGGGCGAACACTGAAGCTTTCTTT.

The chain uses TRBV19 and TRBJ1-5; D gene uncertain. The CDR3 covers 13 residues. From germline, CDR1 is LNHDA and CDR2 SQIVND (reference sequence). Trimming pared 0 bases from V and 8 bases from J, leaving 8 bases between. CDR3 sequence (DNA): TGTGCCAGTAGTATAGATCACTGGGAGCCCCAGCATTTT. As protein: CASSIDHWEPQHF.

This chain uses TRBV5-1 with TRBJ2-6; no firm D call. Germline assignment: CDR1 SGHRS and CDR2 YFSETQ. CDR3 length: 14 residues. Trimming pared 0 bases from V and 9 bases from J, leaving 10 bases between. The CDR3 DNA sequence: TGCGCCAGCAGCTTGGATACGGTAGACAACGTCCTGACTTTC. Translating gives CASSLDTVDNVLTF. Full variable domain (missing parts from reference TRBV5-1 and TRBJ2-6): KAGVTQTPRYLIKTRGQQVTLSCSPISGHRSVSWYQQTPGQGLQFLFEYFSETQRNKGNFPGRFSGRQFSNSRSEMNVSTLELGDSALYLCASSLDTVDNVLTFGAGSRLTVL.

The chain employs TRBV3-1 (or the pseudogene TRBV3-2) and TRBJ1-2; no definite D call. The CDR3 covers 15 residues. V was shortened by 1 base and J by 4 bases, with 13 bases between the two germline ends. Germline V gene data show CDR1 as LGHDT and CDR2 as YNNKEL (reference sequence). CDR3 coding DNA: TGTGCCAGCAGCCAAGCTGTAGGAGGGTCCTATGGCTACACCTTC. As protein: CASSQAVGGSYGYTF.

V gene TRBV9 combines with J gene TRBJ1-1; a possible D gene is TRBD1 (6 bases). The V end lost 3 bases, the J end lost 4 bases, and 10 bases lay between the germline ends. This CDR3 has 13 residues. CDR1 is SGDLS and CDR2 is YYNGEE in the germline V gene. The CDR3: CASSAGQFTEAFF. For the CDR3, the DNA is TGTGCCAGCAGCGCTGGACAGTTCACTGAAGCTTTCTTT.

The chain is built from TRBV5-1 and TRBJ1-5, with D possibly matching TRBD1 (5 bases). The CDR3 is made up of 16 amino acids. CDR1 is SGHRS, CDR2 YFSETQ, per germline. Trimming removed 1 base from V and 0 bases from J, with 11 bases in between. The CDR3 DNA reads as TGCGCCAGCAGCTTGCAGGGAATGAGTAGCAATCAGCCCCAGCATTTT. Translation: CASSLQGMSSNQPQHF.

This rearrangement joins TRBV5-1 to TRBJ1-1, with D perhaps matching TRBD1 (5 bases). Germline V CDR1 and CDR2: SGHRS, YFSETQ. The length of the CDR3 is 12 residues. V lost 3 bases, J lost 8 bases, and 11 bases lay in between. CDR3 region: CASSWGTEEAFF. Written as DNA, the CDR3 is TGCGCCAGCAGCTGGGGGACGGAAGAAGCTTTCTTT. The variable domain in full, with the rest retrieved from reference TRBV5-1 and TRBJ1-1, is KAGVTQTPRYLIKTRGQQVTLSCSPISGHRSVSWYQQTPGQGLQFLFEYFSETQRNKGNFPGRFSGRQFSNSRSEMNVSTLELGDSALYLCASSWGTEEAFFGQGTRLTVV.

The CDR3 reads CASSLNVGTQDNQPQHF. CDR3 coding DNA: TGTGCCAGCAGTTTAAATGTCGGGACACAAGACAATCAGCCCCAGCATTTT. The chain uses TRBV28 and TRBJ1-5; perhaps TRBD1 as D (6 bases). Trimming took 2 bases from V and 3 from J, leaving 17 bases between them. Germline loops: CDR1 MDHEN, CDR2 SYDVKM. The CDR3 is made up of 17 amino acids.

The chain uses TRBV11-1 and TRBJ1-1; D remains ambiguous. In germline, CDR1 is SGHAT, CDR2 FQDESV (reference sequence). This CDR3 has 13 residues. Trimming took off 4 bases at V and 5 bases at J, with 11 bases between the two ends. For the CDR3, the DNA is TGTGCCAGCAGCTCCACCCTGCGGACTGAAGCTTTCTTT. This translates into CASSSTLRTEAFF. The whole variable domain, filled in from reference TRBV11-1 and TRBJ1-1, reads EAEVAQSPRYKITEKSQAVAFWCDPISGHATLYWYRQILGQGPELLVQFQDESVVDDSQLPKDRFSAERLKGVDSTLKIQPAELGDSAMYLCASSSTLRTEAFFGQGTRLTVV.

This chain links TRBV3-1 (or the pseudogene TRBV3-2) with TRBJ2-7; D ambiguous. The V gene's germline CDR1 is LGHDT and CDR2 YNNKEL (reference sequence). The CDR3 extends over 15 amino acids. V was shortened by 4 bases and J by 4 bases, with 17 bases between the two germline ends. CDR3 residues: CASSLSLGRYYEQYF. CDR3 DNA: TGTGCCAGCAGCCTCAGCCTCGGAAGATATTACGAGCAGTACTTC.